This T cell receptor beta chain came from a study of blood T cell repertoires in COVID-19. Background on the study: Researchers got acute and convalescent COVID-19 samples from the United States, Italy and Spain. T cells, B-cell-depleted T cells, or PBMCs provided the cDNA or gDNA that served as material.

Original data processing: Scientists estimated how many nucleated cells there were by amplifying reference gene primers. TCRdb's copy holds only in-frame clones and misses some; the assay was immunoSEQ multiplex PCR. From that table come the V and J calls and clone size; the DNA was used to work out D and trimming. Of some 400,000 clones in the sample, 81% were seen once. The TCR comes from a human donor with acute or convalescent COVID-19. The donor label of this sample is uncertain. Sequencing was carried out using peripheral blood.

The CDR3 sequence: CASSLAGTGITEAFF. The DNA of the CDR3 is TGCGCCAGCAGCTTGGCCGGGACAGGGATCACTGAAGCTTTCTTT. The chain is built from TRBV5-1 and TRBJ1-1; 9 nucleotides line up with TRBD1. This CDR3 is 15 amino acids long. Per the germline V gene, CDR1 is SGHRS and CDR2 is YFSETQ. J gave up 4 bases and V 0 bases, and 4 bases lay outside the gene matches.